The present TCR beta chain was sequenced within a study of Ad26.COV2.S vaccination and SARS-CoV-2 variants. Treatment meaning: about 20 received Ad26.COV2.S at low or high dose, single or two shots; about 5 received placebo; per-sample allocation not given. Collection of the samples took place on day 63 after the first injection of vaccine or placebo. Germline V gives CDR1 LGHDT, CDR2 YNNKEL (reference sequence). V lost 4 bases to trimming and J lost 4 bases; unmatched junction nucleotides: 6. The CDR3 extends over 15 amino acids. TCRdb's table, derived via immunoSEQ multiplex PCR, lists solely in-frame clones and lacks some. The sample has approximately 250,000 clones, around nine tenths seen once; the top ten hold nearly 3%. Study-wide results and caveats: Vaccinated individuals (as opposed to placebo recipients) had higher spike-specific TCR breadth.

With respect to this clone: The antigen remains unidentified.

The chain couples TRBV3-1 (or the pseudogene TRBV3-2) to TRBJ2-3, with 9 bases identical to TRBD1. This TCR came from a person between 18 and 65 years old who received the Ad26.COV2.S COVID-19 vaccine or a placebo. The source was peripheral blood, collected in a trial of Ad26.COV2.S vaccine versus placebo. CDR3 nucleotides: TGTGCCAGCAGCCGTGGACAGGGGTCGGCAGATACGCAGTATTTT. Translated: CASSRGQGSADTQYF.